This TCR beta chain originates from a study of blood T cell repertoires in COVID-19. Study background: From the United States, Italy and Spain came samples of acute and convalescent COVID-19.

The V gene lost 6 bases and the J gene lost 4 bases, with 9 bases spanning the gap. CDR3 size: 13 residues. Germline V gives CDR1 LNHDA, CDR2 SQIVND (reference sequence). Patients of the Seattle cohort, enrolled during active infection, were followed longitudinally. As handled by the study authors: For nucleated cells, counts were estimated from reference gene primer amplification. Here immunoSEQ multiplex PCR was the method, and the copy in TCRdb shows in-frame clones only, minus some. V, J and clone size were drawn from that table, and D and trimming were deduced from the DNA. The repertoire consists of some 200,000 clones, with approximately 87% occurring once and the leading ten covering about an eighth.

This clonotype was obtained from a woman in her 70s with COVID-19, enrolled during active disease. The sequenced sample consisted of peripheral blood. The chain carries TRBV19 and TRBJ1-4; D is possibly TRBD1 (6 bases). The CDR3 DNA sequence: TGTGCCAGTAGCCGACAGGTTAATGAAAAACTGTTTTTT. This encodes CASSRQVNEKLFF.